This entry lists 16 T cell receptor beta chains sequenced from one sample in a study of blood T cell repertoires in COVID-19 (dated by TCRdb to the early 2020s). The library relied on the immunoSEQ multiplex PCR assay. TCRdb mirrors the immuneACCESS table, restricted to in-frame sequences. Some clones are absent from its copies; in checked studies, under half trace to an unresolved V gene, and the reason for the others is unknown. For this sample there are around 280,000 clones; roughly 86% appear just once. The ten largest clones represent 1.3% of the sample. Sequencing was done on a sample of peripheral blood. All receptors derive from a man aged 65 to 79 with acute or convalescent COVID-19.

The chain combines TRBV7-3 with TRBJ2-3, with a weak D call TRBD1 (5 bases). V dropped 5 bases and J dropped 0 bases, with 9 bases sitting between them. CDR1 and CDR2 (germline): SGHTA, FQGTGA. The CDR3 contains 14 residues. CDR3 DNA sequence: TGTGCCAGCAGCATTGACAGTAGCACAGATACGCAGTATTTT. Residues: CASSIDSSTDTQYF.

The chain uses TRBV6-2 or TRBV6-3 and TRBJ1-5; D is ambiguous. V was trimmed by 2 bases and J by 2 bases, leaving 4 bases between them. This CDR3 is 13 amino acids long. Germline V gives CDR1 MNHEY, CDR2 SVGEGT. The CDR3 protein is CASSYAGNQPQHF. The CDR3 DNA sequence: TGTGCCAGCAGTTACGCAGGCAATCAGCCCCAGCATTTT.

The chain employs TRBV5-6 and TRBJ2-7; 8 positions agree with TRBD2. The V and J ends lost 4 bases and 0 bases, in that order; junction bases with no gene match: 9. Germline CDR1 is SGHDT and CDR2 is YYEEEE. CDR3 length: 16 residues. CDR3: CASSARLTSGSYEQYF. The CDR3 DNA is TGTGCCAGCAGCGCCAGACTCACTAGCGGCTCCTACGAGCAGTACTTC.

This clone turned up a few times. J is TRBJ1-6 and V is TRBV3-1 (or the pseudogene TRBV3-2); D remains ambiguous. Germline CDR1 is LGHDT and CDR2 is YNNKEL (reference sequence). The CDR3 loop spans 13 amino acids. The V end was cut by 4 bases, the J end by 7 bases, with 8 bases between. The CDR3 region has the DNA TGTGCCAGCAGCCGAGACATCAATTCACCCCTCCACTTT. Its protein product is CASSRDINSPLHF.

In DNA, the CDR3 is TGTGCCAGCAGCGTAGGAGGGACAGGGGGCCTAGGGGAGCAGTACTTC. It yields the protein CASSVGGTGGLGEQYF. V and J are TRBV9 and TRBJ2-7; TRBD1 agrees at 12 bases. Germline V gene data show CDR1 as SGDLS and CDR2 as YYNGEE. The CDR3 extends over 16 amino acids. The ends lost 0 bases at V and 7 bases at J; junction bases unmatched: 8.

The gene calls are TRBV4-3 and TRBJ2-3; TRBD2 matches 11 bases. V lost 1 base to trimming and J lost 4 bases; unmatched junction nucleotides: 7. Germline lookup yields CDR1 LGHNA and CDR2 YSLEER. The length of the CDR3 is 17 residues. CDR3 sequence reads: CASSQVFSGGGPDTQYF. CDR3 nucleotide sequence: TGCGCCAGCAGCCAAGTGTTTAGCGGGGGGGGTCCAGATACGCAGTATTTT.

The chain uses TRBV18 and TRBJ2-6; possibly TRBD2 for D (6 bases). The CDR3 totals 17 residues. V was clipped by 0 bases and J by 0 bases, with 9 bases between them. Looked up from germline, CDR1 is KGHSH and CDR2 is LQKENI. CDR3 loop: CASSPPGRYSGANVLTF. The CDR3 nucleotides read TGTGCCAGCTCACCACCGGGGAGGTACTCTGGGGCCAACGTCCTGACTTTC.

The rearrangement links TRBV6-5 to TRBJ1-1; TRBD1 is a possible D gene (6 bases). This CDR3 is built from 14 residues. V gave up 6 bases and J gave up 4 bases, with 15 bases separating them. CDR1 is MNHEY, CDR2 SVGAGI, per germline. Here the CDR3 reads CASSLTGSGTEAFF. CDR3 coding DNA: TGTGCCAGCAGCCTAACAGGGAGTGGCACTGAAGCTTTCTTT.

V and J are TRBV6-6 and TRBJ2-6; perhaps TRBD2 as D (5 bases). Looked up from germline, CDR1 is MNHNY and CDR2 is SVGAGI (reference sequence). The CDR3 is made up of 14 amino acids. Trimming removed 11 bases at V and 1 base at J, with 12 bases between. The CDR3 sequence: CASDRDSGANVLTF. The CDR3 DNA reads TGTGCCTCCGATCGGGATTCTGGGGCCAACGTCCTGACTTTC.

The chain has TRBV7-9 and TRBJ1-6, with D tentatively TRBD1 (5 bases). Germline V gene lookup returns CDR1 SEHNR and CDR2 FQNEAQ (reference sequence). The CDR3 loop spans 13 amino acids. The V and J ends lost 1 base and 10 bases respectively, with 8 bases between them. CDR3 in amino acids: CASSLDRISPLHF. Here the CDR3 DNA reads TGTGCCAGCAGCTTAGACAGGATATCACCCCTCCACTTT.

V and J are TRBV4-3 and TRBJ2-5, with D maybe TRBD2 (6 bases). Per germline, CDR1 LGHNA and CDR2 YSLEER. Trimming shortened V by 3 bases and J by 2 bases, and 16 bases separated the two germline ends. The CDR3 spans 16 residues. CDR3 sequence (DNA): TGCGCCAGCAGCCAGTCGAACGCCGGGACTCAAGAGACCCAGTACTTC. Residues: CASSQSNAGTQETQYF.

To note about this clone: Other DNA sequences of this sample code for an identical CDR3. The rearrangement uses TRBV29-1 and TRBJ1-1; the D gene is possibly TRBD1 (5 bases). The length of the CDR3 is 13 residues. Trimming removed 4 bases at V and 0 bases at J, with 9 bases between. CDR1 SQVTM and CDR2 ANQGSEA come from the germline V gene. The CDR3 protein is CSVVGQVNTEAFF. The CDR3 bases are TGCAGCGTTGTGGGGCAGGTGAACACTGAAGCTTTCTTT.

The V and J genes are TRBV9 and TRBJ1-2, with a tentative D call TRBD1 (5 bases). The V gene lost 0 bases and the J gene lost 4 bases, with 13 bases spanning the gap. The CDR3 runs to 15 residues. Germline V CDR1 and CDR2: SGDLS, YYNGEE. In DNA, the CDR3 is TGTGCCAGCAGCGTAGCTATTACAGGCAGCTATGGCTACACCTTC. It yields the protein CASSVAITGSYGYTF.

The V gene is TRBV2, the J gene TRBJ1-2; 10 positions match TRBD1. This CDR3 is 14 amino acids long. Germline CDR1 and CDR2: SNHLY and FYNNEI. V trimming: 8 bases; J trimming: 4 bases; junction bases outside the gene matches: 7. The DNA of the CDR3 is TGTGCCAGCCGGGACAGGGGCCGATTCTATGGCTACACCTTC. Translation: CASRDRGRFYGYTF.

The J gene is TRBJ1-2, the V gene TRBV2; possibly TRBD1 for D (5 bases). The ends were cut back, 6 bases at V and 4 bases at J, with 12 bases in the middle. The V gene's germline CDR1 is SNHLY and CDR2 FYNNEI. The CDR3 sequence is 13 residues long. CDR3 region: CASRLTGIYGYTF. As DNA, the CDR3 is TGTGCCAGCAGACTCACAGGAATCTATGGCTACACCTTC.

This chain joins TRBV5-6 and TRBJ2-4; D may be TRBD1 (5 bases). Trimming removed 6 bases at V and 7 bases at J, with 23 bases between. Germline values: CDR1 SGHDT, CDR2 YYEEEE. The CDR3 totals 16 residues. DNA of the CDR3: TGTGCCAGCACCCTAGGGTTGACAGCCCCGTTGAACATTCAGTACTTC. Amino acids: CASTLGLTAPLNIQYF.